This T cell receptor beta chain was sequenced during a study of PD-L1 blockade in urothelial cancer. On the study more broadly: Intravenous atezolizumab, 1,200 mg every 3 weeks, was begun by patients in about 2014. Median blood clonality was roughly 0.078, with 75,000 to 90,000 unique TCRs. Study findings and constraints: Clones that were tumor-associated expanded more in the blood of durable-benefit patients at 3 weeks.

Here immunoSEQ multiplex PCR was the method, and the copy in TCRdb shows in-frame clones only, minus some. Of about 100,000 clones in the sample, around 93% were seen once. In the case of this clone: Its cognate antigen is unknown.

The specimen comprised PBMCs, sampled around atezolizumab (anti-PD-L1) treatment. The sequence derives from a woman older than 75 with urothelial cancer.

CDR3 DNA: TGTGCCACCCACCCTGGCCCCACCGGGGAGCTGTTTTTT. It is translated as CATHPGPTGELFF. This chain connects TRBV19 to TRBJ2-2; D gene uncertain. CDR3 length: 13 amino acids. Trimming stripped 10 bases from V and 4 bases from J, with 13 bases between. Germline V lookup: CDR1 LNHDA, CDR2 SQIVND (reference sequence).